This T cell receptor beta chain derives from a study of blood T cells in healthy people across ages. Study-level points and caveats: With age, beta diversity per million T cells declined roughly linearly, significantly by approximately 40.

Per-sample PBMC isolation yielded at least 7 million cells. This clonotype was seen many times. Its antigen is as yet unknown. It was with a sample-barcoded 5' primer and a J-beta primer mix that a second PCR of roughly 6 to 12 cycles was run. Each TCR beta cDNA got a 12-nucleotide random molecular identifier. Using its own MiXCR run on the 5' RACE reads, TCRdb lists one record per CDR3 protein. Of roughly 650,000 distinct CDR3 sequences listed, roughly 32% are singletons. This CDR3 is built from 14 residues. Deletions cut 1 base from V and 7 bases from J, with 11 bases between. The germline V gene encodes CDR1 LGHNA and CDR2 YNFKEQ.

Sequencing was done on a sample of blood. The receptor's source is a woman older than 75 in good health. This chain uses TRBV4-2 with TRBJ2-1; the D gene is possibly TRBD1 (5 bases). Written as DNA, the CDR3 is TGTGCCAGCAGCCAAGGGAGCAGGGTTAATGAGCAGTTCTTC. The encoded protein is CASSQGSRVNEQFF.